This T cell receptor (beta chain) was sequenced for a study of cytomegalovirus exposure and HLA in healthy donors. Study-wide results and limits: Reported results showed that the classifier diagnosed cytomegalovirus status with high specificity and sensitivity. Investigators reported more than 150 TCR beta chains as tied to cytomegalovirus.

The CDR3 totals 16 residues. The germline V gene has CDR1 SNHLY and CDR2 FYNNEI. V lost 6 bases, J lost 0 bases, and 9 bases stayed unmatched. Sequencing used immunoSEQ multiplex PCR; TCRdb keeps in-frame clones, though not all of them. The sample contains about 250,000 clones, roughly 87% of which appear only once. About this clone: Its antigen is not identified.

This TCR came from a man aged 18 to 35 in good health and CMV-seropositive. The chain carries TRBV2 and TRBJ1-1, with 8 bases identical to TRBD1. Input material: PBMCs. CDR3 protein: CASRVTGGLMNTEAFF. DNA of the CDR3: TGTGCCAGCAGAGTCACAGGGGGTCTCATGAACACTGAAGCTTTCTTT.